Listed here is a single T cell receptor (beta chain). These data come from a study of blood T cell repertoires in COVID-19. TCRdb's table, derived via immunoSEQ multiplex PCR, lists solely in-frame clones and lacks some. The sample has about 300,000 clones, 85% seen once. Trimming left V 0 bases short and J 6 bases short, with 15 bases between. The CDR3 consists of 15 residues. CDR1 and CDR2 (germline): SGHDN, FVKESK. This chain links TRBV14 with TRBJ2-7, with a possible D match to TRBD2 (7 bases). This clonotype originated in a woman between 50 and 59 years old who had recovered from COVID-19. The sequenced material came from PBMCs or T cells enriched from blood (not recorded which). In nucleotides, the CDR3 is TGTGCCAGCAGCCAAGATTGGGGCCGGGGGGCCGAGCAGTACTTC. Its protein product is CASSQDWGRGAEQYF.